This is a list of T cell receptor beta chains from one sample in a study of spatial heterogeneity in lung cancer. TCRdb recomputed calls from the 5' RACE reads with MiXCR, one row per CDR3 protein. The top ten clones hold more than 40% of a sample with just under 95,000 distinct CDR3 sequences, less than 15% of them seen once. The sequencing here drew on PBMCs, taken at surgery. These receptors originate from a male donor with early-stage non-small cell lung cancer. CDR3s include the opening cysteine and the closing phenylalanine or tryptophan. Each record gives: D gene, J gene, V gene, clone size, CDR3 protein, CDR3 DNA. The D gene is left open where the match is weak. A row's size may be missing; if present it is once, few, many or a size class.

TRBD1,TRBJ1-1,TRBV12-3/TRBV12-4,NA,CASITGGAPSEAFF,TGTGCCAGCATTACAGGGGGCGCGCCATCTGAAGCTTTCTTT
TRBD1,TRBJ2-7,TRBV29-1,NA,CSAIPQGAYEQYF,TGCAGCGCTATACCGCAGGGGGCGTACGAGCAGTACTTC
NA,TRBJ2-7,TRBV4-1,many,CASSQGTSSYEQYF,TGCGCCAGCAGCCAAGGTACTAGCTCCTACGAGCAGTACTTC
NA,TRBJ2-5,TRBV7-2,few,CASSLGPGDQETQYF,TGTGCCAGCAGCTTAGGACCCGGCGACCAAGAGACCCAGTACTTC
TRBD1,TRBJ2-7,TRBV5-1,many,CASSFRDRVIYEQYF,TGCGCCAGCAGCTTCCGAGACAGGGTTATTTACGAGCAGTACTTC
NA,TRBJ2-7,TRBV7-2,few,CASSLVGGIPTYEQYF,TGTGCCAGCAGCTTAGTGGGCGGGATTCCCACCTACGAGCAGTACTTC
TRBD2,TRBJ2-3,TRBV29-1,NA,CSVERTSGTDTQYF,TGCAGCGTTGAGAGGACTAGCGGCACAGATACGCAGTATTTT
TRBD1,TRBJ2-7,TRBV20-1,NA,CSAVGQGATYEQYF,TGCAGTGCGGTCGGACAGGGGGCCACCTACGAGCAGTACTTC
NA,TRBJ1-5,TRBV4-3,few,CASSQERGLNQPQHF,TGCGCCAGCAGCCAAGAAAGAGGCCTCAATCAGCCCCAGCATTTT
NA,TRBJ1-2,TRBV20-1,few,CSARVLNYGYTF,TGCAGTGCTAGAGTCCTCAACTATGGCTACACCTTC
NA,TRBJ2-3,TRBV5-4,once,CASSFFRGAALTDTQYF,TGTGCCAGCAGCTTTTTCCGGGGGGCAGCCCTCACAGATACGCAGTATTTT
NA,TRBJ2-1,TRBV20-1,few,CSALKGGADSYNEQFF,TGCAGTGCTCTAAAAGGAGGGGCCGACTCCTACAATGAGCAGTTCTTC
TRBD1,TRBJ1-4,TRBV4-1,many,CASSGDRNEKLFF,TGCGCCAGCAGCGGGGACAGGAATGAAAAACTGTTTTTT
NA,TRBJ1-3,TRBV7-3,few,CAALRGDNLNTIYF,TGTGCCGCATTAAGAGGGGATAATTTAAACACCATATATTTT
NA,TRBJ2-5,TRBV12-3/TRBV12-4,NA,CASSFISNQETQYF,TGTGCCAGCAGTTTTATTAGCAACCAAGAGACCCAGTACTTC
TRBD2,TRBJ2-7,TRBV5-4,NA,CASSLAGYDEQYF,TGTGCCAGCAGCTTAGCGGGATATGACGAGCAGTACTTC
NA,TRBJ2-7,TRBV7-9,many,CASSLGQGVTYEQYF,TGTGCCAGCAGCTTAGGGCAGGGAGTCACCTACGAGCAGTACTTC
NA,TRBJ2-5,TRBV14,NA,CASSQDNYPGTQYF,TGTGCCAGCAGCCAAGATAACTACCCGGGGACCCAGTACTTC
NA,TRBJ2-1,TRBV3-1,NA,CASSPGHQYNEQFF,TGTGCCAGCAGTCCGGGACACCAATACAATGAGCAGTTCTTC
TRBD2,TRBJ2-1,TRBV11-2,NA,CASSLESWTSSYNEQFF,TGTGCCAGCAGCTTAGAAAGTTGGACTAGCTCCTACAATGAGCAGTTCTTC
NA,TRBJ1-5,TRBV7-2,many,CASSSRGGQPQHF,TGTGCCAGCAGCTCTAGGGGAGGTCAGCCCCAGCATTTT
TRBD2,TRBJ2-1,TRBV20-1,NA,CSARELAGSRRNNEQFF,TGCAGTGCTAGAGAGCTAGCGGGGTCTAGAAGAAACAATGAGCAGTTCTTC
NA,TRBJ1-1,TRBV10-1,many,CASSISGNTEAFF,TGCGCCAGCAGTATCTCCGGGAACACTGAAGCTTTCTTT
TRBD2,TRBJ2-7,TRBV7-9,many,CASSERTSGPYEQYF,TGTGCCAGCAGCGAGAGGACTAGCGGGCCCTACGAGCAGTACTTC
NA,TRBJ2-3,TRBV12-3/TRBV12-4,many,CASSSGGQSTQYF,TGTGCCAGCAGTTCGGGGGGCCAGAGCACGCAGTATTTT
NA,TRBJ2-3,TRBV7-2,few,CASSPEQGADTQYF,TGTGCCAGCAGCCCGGAGCAGGGAGCTGATACGCAGTATTTT
NA,TRBJ2-3,TRBV11-2,many,CASSLGGTQYF,TGTGCCAGCAGCTTAGGAGGGACGCAGTATTTT
TRBD2,TRBJ2-3,TRBV7-2,few,CASSLDRGGQNTQYF,TGTGCCAGCAGCTTAGACCGGGGGGGGCAAAATACGCAGTATTTT
TRBD1,TRBJ1-6,TRBV7-9,NA,CASSFDRVDSPLHF,TGTGCCAGCAGCTTCGACAGGGTGGACTCACCCCTCCACTTT
NA,TRBJ2-7,TRBV7-2,few,CASSSVGVSGPRGSEQYF,TGTGCCAGCAGCTCCGTCGGGGTTTCGGGGCCTCGCGGGTCCGAGCAGTACTTC
TRBD1,TRBJ2-7,TRBV27,many,CASSFNRQGPLYF,TGTGCCAGCAGCTTCAACCGACAGGGCCCGCTGTACTTC
NA,TRBJ1-4,TRBV27,few,CASRGRMGETNEKLFF,TGTGCCAGCAGGGGAAGGATGGGGGAAACTAATGAAAAACTGTTTTTT
NA,TRBJ2-1,TRBV11-2,many,CASSLDLLVDEQFF,TGTGCCAGCAGCTTAGATCTGCTAGTCGATGAGCAGTTCTTC
NA,TRBJ2-5,TRBV20-1,NA,CSARDGEVWEETQYF,TGCAGTGCTAGAGACGGGGAGGTTTGGGAAGAGACCCAGTACTTC
TRBD1,TRBJ1-6,TRBV6-1,few,CASSGSDRRTNSPLHF,TGTGCCAGCAGTGGATCGGACAGGCGAACGAATTCACCCCTCCACTTT
NA,TRBJ2-3,TRBV10-1,few,CASRATRTDTQYF,TGCGCCAGCCGGGCCACGAGAACAGATACGCAGTATTTT
TRBD1,TRBJ1-1,TRBV20-1,few,CSARDRQGAGTEAFF,TGCAGTGCTAGAGATAGACAGGGGGCAGGCACTGAAGCTTTCTTT
TRBD1,TRBJ1-6,TRBV18,few,CASSRETGGVSPLHF,TGTGCCAGCTCACGAGAGACAGGGGGAGTTTCACCCCTCCACTTT
NA,TRBJ2-5,TRBV7-9,NA,CASNLQYQETQYF,TGTGCCAGCAACCTACAATACCAAGAGACCCAGTACTTC
NA,TRBJ2-5,TRBV29-1,few,CSETDSKETQYF,TGCAGCGAGACAGACAGTAAAGAGACCCAGTACTTC
TRBD2,TRBJ2-7,TRBV6-2/TRBV6-3,few,CASQTSYHEQYF,TGTGCCAGCCAGACTAGCTACCACGAGCAGTACTTC
NA,TRBJ1-1,TRBV4-3,NA,CASSQDVAAYEAFF,TGCGCCAGCAGCCAAGATGTGGCAGCTTATGAAGCTTTCTTT
NA,TRBJ2-5,TRBV3-1,NA,CASSKRGRQETQYF,TGTGCCAGCAGCAAACGGGGGCGCCAAGAGACCCAGTACTTC
NA,TRBJ1-1,TRBV6-2/TRBV6-3,NA,CASSYFGDTEAFF,TGTGCCAGCAGTTACTTCGGTGACACTGAAGCTTTCTTT
NA,TRBJ1-5,TRBV19,few,CASSRAHNSNQPQHF,TGTGCCAGTAGTAGGGCCCATAATAGCAATCAGCCCCAGCATTTT
NA,TRBJ2-5,TRBV5-4,many,CASSLMGAQETQYF,TGTGCCAGCAGCTTGATGGGGGCCCAAGAGACCCAGTACTTC
NA,TRBJ2-3,TRBV28,NA,CASSRGGTDTQYF,TGTGCCAGCAGTCGGGGAGGTACAGATACGCAGTATTTT
NA,TRBJ1-1,TRBV7-2,few,CASSLEGGEHTEAFF,TGTGCCAGCAGCTTAGAAGGGGGGGAACACACTGAAGCTTTCTTT
NA,TRBJ2-5,TRBV12-3/TRBV12-4,few,CASSPWIQETQYF,TGTGCCAGCAGTCCTTGGATCCAAGAGACCCAGTACTTC
TRBD1,TRBJ1-1,TRBV6-6,NA,CASSRGQGATEAFF,TGTGCCAGCAGCCGTGGACAGGGGGCAACTGAAGCTTTCTTT
NA,TRBJ2-2,TRBV4-1,medium-sized,CASSQDFGNTGELFF,TGCGCCAGCAGCCAAGACTTTGGGAACACCGGGGAGCTGTTTTTT